This T cell receptor (beta chain) derives from a study of blood T cell repertoires in COVID-19. At the level of the study: PBMCs, B-cell-depleted T cells, or T cells provided the cDNA or gDNA that made up the material.

Sequenced by immunoSEQ multiplex PCR; TCRdb stores in-frame clones only, minus some. Of around 250,000 clones in the sample, 88% were seen once. Grouping used clinical history reported by participants in a survey and questionnaire. Trimming cost V 6 bases and J 1 base, with 6 bases left between them. Germline CDR1 and CDR2: LNHDA and SQIVND (reference sequence). CDR3 size: 13 residues. The chain employs TRBV19 and TRBJ2-2; D possibly corresponds to TRBD1 (5 bases). Sequences were obtained from PBMCs or T cells enriched from blood (not recorded which). The TCR comes from a woman aged 40-49 years with acute COVID-19. Here the CDR3 reads CASSGQNTGELFF. The CDR3 DNA is TGTGCCAGTAGCGGACAGAACACCGGGGAGCTGTTTTTT.